The 32 T cell receptor beta chains reported below all come from one sample, sequenced in a study of memory CD4+ T cells and cytomegalovirus serostatus (dated by TCRdb to about 2019). The protocol used for the library was the immunoSEQ multiplex PCR assay. TCRdb's version of the immuneACCESS table is confined to in-frame rearrangements and falls short of the full clone set. An unresolved V gene accounts for under half of the shortfall where checked; the remainder is of unknown origin. In all, the sample holds around 26,000 clones, and 70% to 80% of those were seen once. The ten largest make up approximately 0.68% of the sample. Single viable CD3+CD4+CD8-CD45RO+ cells were sorted as memory CD4+ T cells on a FACSAria II. The specimen was memory CD4+ T cells from blood. The receptors here all came from an adult in good health and CMV-seronegative.

V and J are TRBV11-3 and TRBJ1-1; D is perhaps TRBD1 (5 bases). The CDR3 has 14 residues. V was clipped by 2 bases and J by 3 bases, with 10 bases between them. The germline V gene has CDR1 SGHNT and CDR2 YENEEA. CDR3 nucleotide sequence: TGTGCCAGCAGCTTACAGGGCGGGGACACTGAAGCTTTCTTT. Protein sequence: CASSLQGGDTEAFF.

This clone has more than one count but fewer than ten. Written as DNA, the CDR3 is TGTGCCCAGTCAGGGGATAGCAATCAGCCCCAGCATTTT. It translates to CAQSGDSNQPQHF. The rearrangement links TRBV30 to TRBJ1-5, with D perhaps matching TRBD1 (6 bases). Germline values: CDR1 GTSNPN, CDR2 SVGIG (reference sequence). Trimming left V 8 bases short and J 0 bases short, with 11 bases between. This CDR3 contains 13 residues.

V usage is TRBV4-3 and J usage is TRBJ2-2; D may match TRBD1 or TRBD2 (6 bases each). Germline CDR1 and CDR2: LGHNA and YSLEER. Trimming pared 4 bases from V and 0 bases from J, leaving 18 bases between. This CDR3 is built from 18 residues. The CDR3 nucleotides are TGCGCCAGCAGCCGAGGGGGACGGGGGCTTACGAACACCGGGGAGCTGTTTTTT. Translating gives CASSRGGRGLTNTGELFF.

The genes are TRBV11-2 and TRBJ1-4, with a tentative D call TRBD1 (5 bases). The CDR3 spans 16 residues. CDR1 SGHAT and CDR2 FQNNGV come from the germline V gene. Between the trimmed V and J ends, which lost 5 bases and 7 bases, there was a span of 20 bases. The CDR3 nucleotides are TGTGCCAGCAGCACTCCGTCAGGGTGGCAAACTGAAAAACTGTTTTTT. This codes for CASSTPSGWQTEKLFF.

This clone was recorded a few times. V is TRBV6-6 and J is TRBJ1-4; a possible D gene is TRBD1 (5 bases). This CDR3 region has 14 residues. CDR1 MNHNY and CDR2 SVGAGI come from the germline V gene (reference sequence). V lost 5 bases to trimming and J lost 5 bases, with 12 bases between them. The CDR3 nucleotides are TGTGCCAGCAGTACCACTGGGACCAATGAAAAACTGTTTTTT. As protein: CASSTTGTNEKLFF.

This clone was seen once. This chain links TRBV7-2 with TRBJ1-2; 12 bases agree with TRBD1. J lost 4 bases, V lost 4 bases, and 13 bases had no gene match. The CDR3 extends over 18 amino acids. Germline CDR1 is SGHTA and CDR2 is FQGNSA. The CDR3 nucleotides read TGTGCCAGCAGCTCACCGGGACAGGGGGCCAGTGATCGCTATGGCTACACCTTC. Protein: CASSSPGQGASDRYGYTF.

This clone appeared a few times. The J gene is TRBJ1-1, the V gene TRBV2; no clear D gene. Trimming removed 4 bases from V and 2 bases from J, with 11 bases in between. This CDR3 has 14 residues. CDR1 and CDR2 (germline): SNHLY, FYNNEI. In DNA form, the CDR3 reads TGTGCCAGCAGTGGCCGACAATTTAACACTGAAGCTTTCTTT. Translated, it gives CASSGRQFNTEAFF.

This chain uses TRBV9 with TRBJ2-5, with TRBD2 identical over 9 bases. The CDR3 has 15 amino acids. Germline trimming cut 4 bases from V and 1 base from J; bases unmatched to any gene: 5. Germline V gives CDR1 SGDLS, CDR2 YYNGEE. The CDR3 region is CASSPATSGQETQYF. Here the CDR3 DNA reads TGTGCCAGCAGCCCTGCGACTAGCGGCCAAGAGACCCAGTACTTC.

The J gene is TRBJ1-1, the V gene TRBV6-1, with a weak D call TRBD1 (5 bases). Germline values: CDR1 MNHNS, CDR2 SASEGT. Trimming removed 6 bases from V and 5 bases from J, with 10 bases in between. The CDR3 runs to 12 residues. The CDR3 region is CASSGDWTEAFF. The CDR3 DNA reads as TGTGCCAGCAGCGGGGACTGGACTGAAGCTTTCTTT.

The chain couples TRBV29-1 to TRBJ1-3; D gene uncertain. This CDR3 has 11 residues. Germline CDR1 is SQVTM and CDR2 is ANQGSEA. Trimming removed 2 bases from V and 4 bases from J, with 3 bases in between. CDR3 residues: CSVERGNTIYF. CDR3 coding DNA: TGCAGCGTTGAACGGGGAAACACCATATATTTT.

This chain joins TRBV18 and TRBJ1-1, with D possibly matching TRBD1 (5 bases). Germline assignment: CDR1 KGHSH and CDR2 LQKENI. The CDR3 loop spans 14 amino acids. Trimming pared 2 bases from V and 1 base from J, leaving 8 bases between. CDR3: CASSPAGTNTEAFF. CDR3 sequence (DNA): TGTGCCAGCTCACCAGCGGGGACGAACACTGAAGCTTTCTTT.

The rearrangement uses TRBV7-3 and TRBJ1-5; D might be TRBD1 (6 bases). Trimming stripped 1 base from V and 6 bases from J, with 13 bases between. The CDR3 covers 15 residues. Germline values: CDR1 SGHTA, CDR2 FQGTGA. The CDR3 here is CASSLNGGASQPQHF. CDR3 DNA: TGTGCCAGCAGCTTAAACGGGGGGGCTAGTCAGCCCCAGCATTTT. Variable domain in full (rest from reference TRBV7-3 and TRBJ1-5): GAGVSQTPSNKVTEKGKYVELRCDPISGHTALYWYRQSLGQGPEFLIYFQGTGAADDSGLPNDRFFAVRPEGSVSTLKIQRTERGDSAVYLCASSLNGGASQPQHFGDGTRLSIL.

The V gene is TRBV18, the J gene TRBJ2-6; the D is unclear. Germline V gives CDR1 KGHSH, CDR2 LQKENI. V was shortened by 1 base and J by 2 bases, with 6 bases between the two germline ends. CDR3 size: 15 residues. CDR3 DNA: TGTGCCAGCTCACCACAGCCTACTGGGGCCAACGTCCTGACTTTC. Protein product: CASSPQPTGANVLTF.

The chain carries TRBV29-1 and TRBJ2-2, with TRBD2 as a possible D gene (6 bases). The germline V and J ends were trimmed by 7 bases and 8 bases, with 20 bases remaining between them. This CDR3 has 14 residues. Germline CDR1 reads SQVTM; CDR2 reads ANQGSEA. The DNA for the CDR3 is TGCAGCGGGGAGGTGGGGGTCACAGGAGGGGAGCTGTTTTTT. Its protein product is CSGEVGVTGGELFF.

The V and J genes are TRBV18 and TRBJ1-4; D uncertain. Trimming left V 2 bases short and J 8 bases short, with 12 bases between. In germline, CDR1 is KGHSH, CDR2 LQKENI. This CDR3 is built from 14 residues. The CDR3 here is CASSPAGSREKLFF. CDR3 DNA: TGTGCCAGCTCACCAGCGGGAAGTCGGGAAAAACTGTTTTTT.

The chain links TRBV28 to TRBJ1-4, with a possible D match to TRBD1 (5 bases). This CDR3 contains 14 residues. V lost 3 bases and J lost 6, with 11 bases in between. Germline V gives CDR1 MDHEN, CDR2 SYDVKM. CDR3 nucleotides: TGTGCCAGCAGTTTTGTCCAGGGCTATGAAAAACTGTTTTTT. Encoded protein: CASSFVQGYEKLFF.

The chain links TRBV4-3 to TRBJ1-3, with D perhaps matching TRBD1 (5 bases). V lost 3 bases to trimming and J lost 0 bases, with 12 bases between them. This CDR3 contains 16 residues. Germline assignment: CDR1 LGHNA and CDR2 YSLEER. The CDR3 nucleotides are TGCGCCAGCAGCCAGGAAGACAGAGTCTCTGGAAACACCATATATTTT. It yields the protein CASSQEDRVSGNTIYF.

The chain carries TRBV7-2 and TRBJ1-2; D gene uncertain. The CDR3 has 13 amino acids. Trimming took 2 bases from V and 2 from J, leaving 6 bases between them. Germline V gives CDR1 SGHTA, CDR2 FQGNSA. CDR3 in amino acids: CASSLYSNYGYTF. CDR3 DNA: TGTGCCAGCAGCTTATATAGCAACTATGGCTACACCTTC. Together with reference TRBV7-2 and TRBJ1-2, the CDR3 gives the full variable domain: GAGVSQSPSNKVTEKGKDVELRCDPISGHTALYWYRQSLGQGLEFLIYFQGNSAPDKSGLPSDRFSAERTGGSVSTLTIQRTQQEDSAVYLCASSLYSNYGYTFGSGTRLTVV.

In its sample, this clone was seen once. The chain is built from TRBV7-2 and TRBJ1-5, with 7 bases identical to TRBD1. CDR3 length: 17 residues. CDR1 and CDR2 (germline): SGHTA, FQGNSA. The junction had 7 bases not matched to a gene; V was cut back by 2 bases and J by 0 bases. The CDR3 sequence: CASSLRGGASSNQPQHF. CDR3 coding DNA: TGTGCCAGCAGCTTACGAGGGGGCGCTTCTAGCAATCAGCCCCAGCATTTT.

This clone was seen a single time. V usage is TRBV5-6 and J usage is TRBJ2-7, with TRBD1 as a possible D gene (8 bases). CDR1 SGHDT and CDR2 YYEEEE come from the germline V gene. The ends were cut back, 2 bases at V and 9 bases at J, with 15 bases in the middle. The CDR3 runs 13 residues. CDR3 sequence (DNA): TGTGCCAGCAGCTTAGGGACAGGACTAGGGCAGTACTTC. It codes for CASSLGTGLGQYF.

As concerns this clone: Other DNA sequences in the same sample also yield this CDR3. This chain uses TRBV2 with TRBJ1-5; possible D gene TRBD1, 5 bases. There are 12 residues in the CDR3. Trimming stripped 8 bases from V and 7 bases from J, with 12 bases between. Germline lookup yields CDR1 SNHLY and CDR2 FYNNEI. DNA of the CDR3: TGTGCCAGCCAGACAGATTCCCAGCCCCAGCATTTT. It yields the protein CASQTDSQPQHF.

CDR3 coding DNA: TGTGCCAGCAGCCTCTCAGACAGGGACACTGAAGCTTTCTTT. Translation: CASSLSDRDTEAFF. The V gene is TRBV9, the J gene TRBJ1-1, with 7 bases fitting TRBD1. J gave up 3 bases and V 4 bases, and 6 bases lay outside the gene matches. Germline V lookup: CDR1 SGDLS, CDR2 YYNGEE. The CDR3 totals 14 residues.

The chain has TRBV11-2 and TRBJ2-5; 9 bases are shared with TRBD1. Germline V gives CDR1 SGHAT, CDR2 FQNNGV. CDR3 length: 14 amino acids. The V segment lost 4 bases and the J segment 5 bases; nucleotides outside the gene matches: 5. CDR3 in amino acids: CASSSTGGSETQYF. CDR3 DNA: TGTGCCAGCAGCTCCACAGGGGGCAGTGAGACCCAGTACTTC.

J is TRBJ1-2 and V is TRBV6-1, with 9 bases lining up with TRBD1. This CDR3 contains 15 residues. CDR1 is MNHNS and CDR2 is SASEGT in the germline V gene. The J segment lost 2 bases and the V segment lost 4 bases, leaving 5 bases of the junction unmatched. In DNA form, the CDR3 reads TGTGCCAGCAGTGCCCTGACAGGGGGGAACTATGGCTACACCTTC. Amino acid sequence: CASSALTGGNYGYTF.

This chain uses TRBV19 with TRBJ1-1, with 9 bases matching TRBD1. Trimming removed 4 bases from V and 6 bases from J; junction bases left unmatched: 6. There are 14 residues in the CDR3. In germline, CDR1 is LNHDA, CDR2 SQIVND (reference sequence). The CDR3 DNA is TGTGCCAGTAGTAGGGACAGGGTTTCGGCTGAAGCTTTCTTT. Residues: CASSRDRVSAEAFF.

The V call is TRBV7-9, the J call TRBJ1-2; 8 bases agree with TRBD1. This CDR3 has 14 residues. Trimming cost V 1 base and J 7 bases; bases outside gene matches: 5. Germline V CDR1 and CDR2: SEHNR, FQNEAQ (reference sequence). As DNA, the CDR3 is TGTGCCAGCAGCTTAGGGGGACAGGCAAGTGGCTACACCTTC. Its protein is CASSLGGQASGYTF. Based on the CDR3 plus reference TRBV7-9 and TRBJ1-2, the full variable domain is DTGVSQNPRHKITKRGQNVTFRCDPISEHNRLYWYRQTLGQGPEFLTYFQNEAQLEKSRLLSDRFSAERPKGSFSTLEIQRTEQGDSAMYLCASSLGGQASGYTFGSGTRLTVV.

Here the CDR3 reads CASRREGGFQETQYF. The CDR3 DNA is TGTGCCAGCAGACGGGAGGGGGGTTTCCAAGAGACCCAGTACTTC. V gene TRBV28 combines with J gene TRBJ2-5, with TRBD2 matching over 8 bases. The germline V gene encodes CDR1 MDHEN and CDR2 SYDVKM. The CDR3 is made up of 15 amino acids. Unmatched junction bases numbered 7, after V lost 6 bases and J lost 1 base.

In DNA, the CDR3 is TGTGCCAGCAGTTACTCGAACGCGATGGATACGCAGTATTTT. This gives the protein CASSYSNAMDTQYF. The chain couples TRBV6-6 to TRBJ2-3; no reliable D call. The V gene's germline CDR1 is MNHNY and CDR2 SVGAGI (reference sequence). The CDR3 length is 14 residues. Trimming removed 0 bases from V and 6 bases from J, with 10 bases in between.

This chain joins TRBV19 and TRBJ2-3, with 11 bases identical to TRBD2. CDR1 LNHDA and CDR2 SQIVND come from the germline V gene (reference sequence). The V and J ends lost 7 bases and 2 bases, in that order; junction bases with no gene match: 5. The CDR3 extends over 15 amino acids. The CDR3, as DNA: TGTGCCAGTACCCCACTAGCGGGGGACACAGATACGCAGTATTTT. It codes for CASTPLAGDTDTQYF.

V gene TRBV2 combines with J gene TRBJ2-3, with D possibly being TRBD1 (6 bases). The CDR3 runs to 16 residues. V lost 7 bases to trimming and J lost 0 bases, with 17 bases between them. From germline, CDR1 is SNHLY and CDR2 FYNNEI. The DNA of the CDR3 is TGTGCCAGCATTCGGGACATCTACCCTAGCACAGATACGCAGTATTTT. Translated: CASIRDIYPSTDTQYF.

This clone has more than one count but fewer than ten. The chain links TRBV19 to TRBJ1-5, with D uncertain. The germline V gene has CDR1 LNHDA and CDR2 SQIVND (reference sequence). There are 14 residues in the CDR3. Between the trimmed V and J ends, which lost 1 base and 5 bases, there was a span of 9 bases. This CDR3 reads CASSIGRVDQPQHF. Written as DNA, the CDR3 is TGTGCCAGTAGTATAGGACGGGTGGATCAGCCCCAGCATTTT.

The chain uses TRBV9 and TRBJ1-3; D is unclear. V was pared by 3 bases and J by 4 bases, with 8 bases between. The length of the CDR3 is 13 residues. CDR1 is SGDLS and CDR2 is YYNGEE in the germline V gene. The CDR3, as DNA: TGTGCCAGCAGCGAGGACGTCGGAAACACCATATATTTT. Amino acid sequence: CASSEDVGNTIYF.